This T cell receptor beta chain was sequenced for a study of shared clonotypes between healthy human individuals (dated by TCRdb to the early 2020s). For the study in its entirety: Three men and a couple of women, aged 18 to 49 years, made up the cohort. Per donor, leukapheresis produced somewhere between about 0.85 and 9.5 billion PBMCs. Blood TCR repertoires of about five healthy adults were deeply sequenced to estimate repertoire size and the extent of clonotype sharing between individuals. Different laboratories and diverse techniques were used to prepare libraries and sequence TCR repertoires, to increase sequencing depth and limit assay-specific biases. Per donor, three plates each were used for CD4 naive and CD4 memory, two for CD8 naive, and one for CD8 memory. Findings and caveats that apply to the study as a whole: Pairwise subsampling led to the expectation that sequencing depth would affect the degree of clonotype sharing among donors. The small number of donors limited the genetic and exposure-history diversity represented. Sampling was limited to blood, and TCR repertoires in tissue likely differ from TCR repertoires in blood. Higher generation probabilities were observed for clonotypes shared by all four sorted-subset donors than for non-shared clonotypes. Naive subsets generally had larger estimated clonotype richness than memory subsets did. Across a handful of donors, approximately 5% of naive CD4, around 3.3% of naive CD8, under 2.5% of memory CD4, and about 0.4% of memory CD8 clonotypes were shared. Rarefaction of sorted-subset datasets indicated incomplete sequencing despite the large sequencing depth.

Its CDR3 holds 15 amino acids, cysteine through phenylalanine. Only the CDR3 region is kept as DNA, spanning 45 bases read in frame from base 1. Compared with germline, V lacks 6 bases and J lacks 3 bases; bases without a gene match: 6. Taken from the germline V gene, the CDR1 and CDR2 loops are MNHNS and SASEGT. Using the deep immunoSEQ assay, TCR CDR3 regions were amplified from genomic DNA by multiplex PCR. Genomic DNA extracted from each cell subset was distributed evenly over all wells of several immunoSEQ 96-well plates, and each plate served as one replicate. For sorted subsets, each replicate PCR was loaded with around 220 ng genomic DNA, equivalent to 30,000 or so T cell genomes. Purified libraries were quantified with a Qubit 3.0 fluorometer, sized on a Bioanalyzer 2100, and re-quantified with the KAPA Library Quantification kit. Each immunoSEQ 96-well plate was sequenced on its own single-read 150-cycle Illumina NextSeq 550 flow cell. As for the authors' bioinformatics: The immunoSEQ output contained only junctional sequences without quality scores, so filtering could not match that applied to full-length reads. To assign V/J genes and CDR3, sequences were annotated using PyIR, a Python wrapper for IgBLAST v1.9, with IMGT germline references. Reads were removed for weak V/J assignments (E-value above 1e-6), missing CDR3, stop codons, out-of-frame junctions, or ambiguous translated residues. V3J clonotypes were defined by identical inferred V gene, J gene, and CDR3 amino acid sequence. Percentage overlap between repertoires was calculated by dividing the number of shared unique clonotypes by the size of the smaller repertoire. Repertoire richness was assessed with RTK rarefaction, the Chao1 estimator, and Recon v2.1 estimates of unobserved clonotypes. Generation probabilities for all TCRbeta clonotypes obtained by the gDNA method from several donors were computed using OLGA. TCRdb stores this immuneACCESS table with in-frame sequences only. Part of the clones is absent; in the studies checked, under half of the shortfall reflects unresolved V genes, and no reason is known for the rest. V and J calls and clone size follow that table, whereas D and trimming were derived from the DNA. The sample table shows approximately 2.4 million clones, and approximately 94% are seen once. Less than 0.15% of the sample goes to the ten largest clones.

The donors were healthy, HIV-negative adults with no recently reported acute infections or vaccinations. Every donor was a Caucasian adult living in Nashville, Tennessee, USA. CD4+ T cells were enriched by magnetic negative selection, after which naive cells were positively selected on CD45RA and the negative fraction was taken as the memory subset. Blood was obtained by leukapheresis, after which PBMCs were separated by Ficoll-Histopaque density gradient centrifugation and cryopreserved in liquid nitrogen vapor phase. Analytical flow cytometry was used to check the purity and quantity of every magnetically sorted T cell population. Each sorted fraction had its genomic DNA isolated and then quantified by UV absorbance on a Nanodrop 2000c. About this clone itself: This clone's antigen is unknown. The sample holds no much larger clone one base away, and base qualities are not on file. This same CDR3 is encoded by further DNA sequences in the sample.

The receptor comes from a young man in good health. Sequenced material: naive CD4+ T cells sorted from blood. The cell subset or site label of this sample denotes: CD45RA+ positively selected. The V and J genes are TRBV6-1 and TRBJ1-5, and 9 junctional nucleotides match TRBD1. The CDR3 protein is CASSPDRGPNQPQHF. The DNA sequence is TGTGCCAGCAGCCCGGACAGGGGACCCAATCAGCCCCAGCATTTT.